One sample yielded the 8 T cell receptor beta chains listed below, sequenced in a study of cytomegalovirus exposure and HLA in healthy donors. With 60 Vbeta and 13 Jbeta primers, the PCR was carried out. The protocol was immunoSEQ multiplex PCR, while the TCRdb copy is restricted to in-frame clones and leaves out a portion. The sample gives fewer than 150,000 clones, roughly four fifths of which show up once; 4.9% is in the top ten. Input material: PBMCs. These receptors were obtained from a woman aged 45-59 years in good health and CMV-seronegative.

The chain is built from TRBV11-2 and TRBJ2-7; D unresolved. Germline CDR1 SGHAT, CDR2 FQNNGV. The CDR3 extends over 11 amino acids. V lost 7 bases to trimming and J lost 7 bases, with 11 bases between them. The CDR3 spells CASTPGFEQYF. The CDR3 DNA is TGTGCCAGCACCCCCGGGTTTGAGCAGTACTTC.

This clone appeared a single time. The CDR3 loop reads CASSLRTGHEDWGYTF. DNA of the CDR3: TGTGCCAGCAGCCTAAGGACAGGCCACGAAGATTGGGGCTACACCTTC. This rearrangement joins TRBV7-8 to TRBJ1-2; 7 bases align to TRBD1. Per germline, CDR1 SGHVS and CDR2 FQNEAQ. The CDR3 is made up of 16 amino acids. V lost 5 bases, J lost 8 bases, and 17 bases stayed unmatched.

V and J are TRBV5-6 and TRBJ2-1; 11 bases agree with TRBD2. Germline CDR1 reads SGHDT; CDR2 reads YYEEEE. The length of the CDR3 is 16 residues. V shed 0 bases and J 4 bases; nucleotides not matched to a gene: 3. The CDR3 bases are TGTGCCAGCAGCTTGGTAGCGGGGGGGAATTACAATGAGCAGTTCTTC. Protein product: CASSLVAGGNYNEQFF.

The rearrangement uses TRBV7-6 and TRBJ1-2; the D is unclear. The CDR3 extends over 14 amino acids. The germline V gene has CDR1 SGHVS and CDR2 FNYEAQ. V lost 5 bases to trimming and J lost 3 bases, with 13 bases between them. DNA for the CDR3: TGTGCCAGCAGCCCAGGAGGAATGGACTATGGCTACACCTTC. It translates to CASSPGGMDYGYTF.

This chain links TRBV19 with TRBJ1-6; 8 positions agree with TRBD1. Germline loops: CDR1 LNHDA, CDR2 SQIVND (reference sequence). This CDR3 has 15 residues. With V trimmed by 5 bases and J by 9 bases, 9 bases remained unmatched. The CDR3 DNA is TGTGCCAGTAGTCCCGGACAGGGAAAGCGTTCACCCCTCCACTTT. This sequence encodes CASSPGQGKRSPLHF.

Here the CDR3 DNA reads TGTGCCATCAGTTTAGACAGGGGAGGCACAGATACGCAGTATTTT. Translating gives CAISLDRGGTDTQYF. V usage is TRBV10-3 and J usage is TRBJ2-3, with 8 nucleotides matching TRBD1. J gave up 1 base and V 5 bases, and 5 bases lay outside the gene matches. The length of the CDR3 is 15 residues. Germline V gives CDR1 ENHRY, CDR2 SYGVKD.

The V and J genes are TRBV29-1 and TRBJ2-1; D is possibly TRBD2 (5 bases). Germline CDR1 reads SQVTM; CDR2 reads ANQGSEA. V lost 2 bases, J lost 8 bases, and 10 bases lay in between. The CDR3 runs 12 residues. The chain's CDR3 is CSVESGSDEQFF. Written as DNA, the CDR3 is TGCAGCGTTGAATCGGGGTCGGATGAGCAGTTCTTC.

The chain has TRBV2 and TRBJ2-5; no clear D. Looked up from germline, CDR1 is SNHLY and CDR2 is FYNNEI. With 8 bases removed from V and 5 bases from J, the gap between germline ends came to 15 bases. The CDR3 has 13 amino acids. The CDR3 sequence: CASGSLVGETQYF. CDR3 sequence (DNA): TGTGCCAGCGGAAGCCTAGTGGGTGAGACCCAGTACTTC.